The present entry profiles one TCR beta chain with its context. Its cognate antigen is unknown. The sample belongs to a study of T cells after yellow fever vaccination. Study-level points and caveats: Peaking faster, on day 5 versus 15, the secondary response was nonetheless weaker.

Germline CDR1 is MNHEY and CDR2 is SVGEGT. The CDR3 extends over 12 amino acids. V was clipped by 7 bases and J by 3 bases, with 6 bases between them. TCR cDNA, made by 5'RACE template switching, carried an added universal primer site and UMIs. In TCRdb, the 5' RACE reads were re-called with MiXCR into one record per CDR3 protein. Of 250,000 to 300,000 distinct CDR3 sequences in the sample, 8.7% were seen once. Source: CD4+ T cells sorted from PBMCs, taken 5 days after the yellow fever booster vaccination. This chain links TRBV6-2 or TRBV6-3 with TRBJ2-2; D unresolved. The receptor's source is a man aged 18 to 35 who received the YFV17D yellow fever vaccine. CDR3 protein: CASKRYTGELFF. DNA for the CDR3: TGTGCCAGCAAGAGATACACCGGGGAGCTGTTTTTT.